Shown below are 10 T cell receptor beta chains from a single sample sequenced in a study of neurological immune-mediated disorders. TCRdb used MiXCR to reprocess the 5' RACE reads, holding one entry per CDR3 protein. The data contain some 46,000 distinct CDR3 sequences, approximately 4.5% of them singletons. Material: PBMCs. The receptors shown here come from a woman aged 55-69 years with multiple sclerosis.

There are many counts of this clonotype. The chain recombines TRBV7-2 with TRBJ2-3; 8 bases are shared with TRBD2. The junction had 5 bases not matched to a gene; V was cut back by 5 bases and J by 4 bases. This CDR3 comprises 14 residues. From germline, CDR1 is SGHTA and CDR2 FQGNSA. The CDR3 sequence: CASSPGLEADTQYF. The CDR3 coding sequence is TGTGCCAGCAGCCCGGGACTAGAGGCAGATACGCAGTATTTT.

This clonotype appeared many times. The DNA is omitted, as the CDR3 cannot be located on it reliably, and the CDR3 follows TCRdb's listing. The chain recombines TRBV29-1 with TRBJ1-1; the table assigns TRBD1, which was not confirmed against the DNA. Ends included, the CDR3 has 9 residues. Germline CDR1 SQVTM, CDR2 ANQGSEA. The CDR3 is CSVGTGTFF.

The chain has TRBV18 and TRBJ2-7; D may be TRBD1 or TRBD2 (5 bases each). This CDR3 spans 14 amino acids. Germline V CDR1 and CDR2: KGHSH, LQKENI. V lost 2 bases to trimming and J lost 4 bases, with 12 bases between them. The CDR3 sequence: CASSPSGHPYEQYF. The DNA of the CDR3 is TGTGCCAGCTCACCATCGGGGCATCCTTACGAGCAGTACTTC. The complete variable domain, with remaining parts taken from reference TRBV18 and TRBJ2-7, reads NAGVMQNPRHLVRRRGQEARLRCSPMKGHSHVYWYRQLPEEGLKFMVYLQKENIIDESGMPKERFSAEFPKEGPSILRIQQVVRGDSAAYFCASSPSGHPYEQYFGPGTRLTVT.

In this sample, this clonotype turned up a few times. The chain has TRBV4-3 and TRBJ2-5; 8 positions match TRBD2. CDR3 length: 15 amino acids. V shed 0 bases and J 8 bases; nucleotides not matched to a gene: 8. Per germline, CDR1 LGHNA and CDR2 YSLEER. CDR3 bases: TGCGCCAGCAGCCAAGATGCTCCCAGCGGGGGTACCCAGTACTTC. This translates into CASSQDAPSGGTQYF.

The CDR3 reads CASSLLDRNTGELFF. CDR3 sequence (DNA): TGCGCCAGCAGTCTACTTGACAGGAACACCGGGGAGCTGTTTTTT. The chain has TRBV4-3 and TRBJ2-2, with a weak D call TRBD1 (5 bases). Germline lookup yields CDR1 LGHNA and CDR2 YSLEER. V gave up 6 bases and J gave up 1 base, with 12 bases separating them. CDR3 size: 15 residues.

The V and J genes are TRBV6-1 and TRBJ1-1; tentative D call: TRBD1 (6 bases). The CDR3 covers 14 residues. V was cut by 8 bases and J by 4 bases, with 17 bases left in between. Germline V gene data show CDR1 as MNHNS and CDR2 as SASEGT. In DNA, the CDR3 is TGTGCCAGCTCGTACTCACAACAGGGCACTGAAGCTTTCTTT. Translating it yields CASSYSQQGTEAFF.

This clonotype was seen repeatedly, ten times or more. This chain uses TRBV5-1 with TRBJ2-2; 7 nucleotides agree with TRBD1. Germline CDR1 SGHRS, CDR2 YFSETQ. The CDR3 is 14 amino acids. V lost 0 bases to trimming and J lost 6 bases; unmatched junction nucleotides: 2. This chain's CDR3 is CASSLGQGAGELFF. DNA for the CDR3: TGCGCCAGCAGCTTGGGCCAGGGGGCCGGGGAGCTGTTTTTT.

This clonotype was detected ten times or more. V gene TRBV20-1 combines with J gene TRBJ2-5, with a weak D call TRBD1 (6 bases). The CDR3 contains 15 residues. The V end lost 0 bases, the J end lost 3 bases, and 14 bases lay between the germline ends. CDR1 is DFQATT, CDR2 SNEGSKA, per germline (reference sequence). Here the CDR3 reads CSARDLRTAKETQYF. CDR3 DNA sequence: TGCAGTGCTAGAGATCTGCGGACAGCTAAAGAGACCCAGTACTTC.

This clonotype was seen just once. The CDR3 reads CSASRGGSGDEQFF. The CDR3 DNA follows: TGCAGTGCTAGTAGGGGCGGTAGCGGCGATGAGCAGTTCTTC. V is TRBV20-1 and J is TRBJ2-1, with D maybe TRBD2 (6 bases). V shed 3 bases and J shed 8 bases, with 17 bases lying between them. The CDR3 consists of 14 residues. Germline V gene sequence: CDR1 DFQATT, CDR2 SNEGSKA (reference sequence).

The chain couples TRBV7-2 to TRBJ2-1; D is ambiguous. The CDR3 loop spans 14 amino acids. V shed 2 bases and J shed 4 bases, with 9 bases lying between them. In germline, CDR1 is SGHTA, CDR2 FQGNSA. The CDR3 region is CASSLNLGYNEQFF. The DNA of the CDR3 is TGTGCCAGCAGCTTAAATCTCGGGTACAATGAGCAGTTCTTC. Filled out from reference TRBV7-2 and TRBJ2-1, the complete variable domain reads GAGVSQSPSNKVTEKGKDVELRCDPISGHTALYWYRQSLGQGLEFLIYFQGNSAPDKSGLPSDRFSAERTGGSVSTLTIQRTQQEDSAVYLCASSLNLGYNEQFFGPGTRLTVL.